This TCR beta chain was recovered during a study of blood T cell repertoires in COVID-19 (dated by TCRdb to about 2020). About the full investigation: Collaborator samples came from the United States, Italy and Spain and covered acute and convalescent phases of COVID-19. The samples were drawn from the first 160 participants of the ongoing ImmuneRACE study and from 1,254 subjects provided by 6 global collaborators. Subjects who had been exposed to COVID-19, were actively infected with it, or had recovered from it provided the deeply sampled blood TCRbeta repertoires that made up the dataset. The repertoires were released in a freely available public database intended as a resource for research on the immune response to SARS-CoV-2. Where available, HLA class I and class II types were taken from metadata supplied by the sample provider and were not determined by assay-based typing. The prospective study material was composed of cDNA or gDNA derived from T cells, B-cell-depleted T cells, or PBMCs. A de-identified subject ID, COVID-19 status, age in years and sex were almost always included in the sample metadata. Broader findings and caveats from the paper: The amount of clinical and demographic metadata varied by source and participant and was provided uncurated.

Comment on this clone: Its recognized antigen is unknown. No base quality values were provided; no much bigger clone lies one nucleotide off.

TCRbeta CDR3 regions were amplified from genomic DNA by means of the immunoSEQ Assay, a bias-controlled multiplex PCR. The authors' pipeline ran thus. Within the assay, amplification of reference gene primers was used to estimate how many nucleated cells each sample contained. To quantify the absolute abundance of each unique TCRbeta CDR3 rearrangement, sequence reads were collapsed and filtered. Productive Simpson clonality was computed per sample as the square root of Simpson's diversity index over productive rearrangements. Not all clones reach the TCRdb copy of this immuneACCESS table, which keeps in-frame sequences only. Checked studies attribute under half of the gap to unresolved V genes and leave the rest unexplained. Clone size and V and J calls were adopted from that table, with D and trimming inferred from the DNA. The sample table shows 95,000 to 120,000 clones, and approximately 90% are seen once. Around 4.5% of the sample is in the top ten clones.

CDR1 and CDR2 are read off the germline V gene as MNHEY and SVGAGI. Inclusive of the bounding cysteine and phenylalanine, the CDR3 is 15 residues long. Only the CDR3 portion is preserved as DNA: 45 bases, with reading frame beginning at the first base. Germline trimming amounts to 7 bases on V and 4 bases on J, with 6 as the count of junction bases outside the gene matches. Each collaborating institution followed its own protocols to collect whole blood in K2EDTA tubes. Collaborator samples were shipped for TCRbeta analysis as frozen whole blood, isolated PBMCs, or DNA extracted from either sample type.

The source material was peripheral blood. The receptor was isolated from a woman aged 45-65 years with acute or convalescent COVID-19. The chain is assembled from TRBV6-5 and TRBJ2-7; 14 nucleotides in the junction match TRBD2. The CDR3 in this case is CASIPGLAGGYEQYF. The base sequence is TGTGCCAGCATCCCAGGACTAGCGGGAGGTTACGAGCAGTACTTC.